This T cell receptor beta chain was observed in a study of regulatory T cells in long-lasting Graves disease (dated by TCRdb to the early 2020s). As for the study more broadly: Antithyroid drugs had been taken for less than 3 months by newly diagnosed Graves' disease patients. Patients with persistent Graves' disease were compared with patients with newly diagnosed Graves' disease using TCR sequencing and RNA sequencing of peripheral blood. The study was conducted in China and was registered as a clinical trial. A total of roughly 35 samples underwent TCR sequencing: about 13 from persistent and some 20 from newly diagnosed Graves' disease patients. The full study reports these points: The small sample size was acknowledged by the authors as a limitation that may reduce accuracy. More public clonotypes were shared among persistent patients (roughly 3,000) than among newly diagnosed patients (966). Only the TCR beta chain was sequenced and analyzed. Persistent Graves' disease patients showed lower TCR Shannon entropy and fewer highly expanded clones than newly diagnosed patients, suggesting clonal expansion. Only peripheral blood was studied, because thyroid tissue, the primary lesion, was inaccessible. Persistent disease showed preferential use of TRBV28, TRBJ1-2 and TRBJ2-5, whereas newly diagnosed disease favored TRBV20-1 and TRBJ2-1.

The time point label of this sample denotes: newly diagnosed GD, antithyroid drugs for less than 3 months. For both TCR sequencing and RNA sequencing, RNA was extracted from PBMCs in TRIzol. The diagnosis of Graves' disease was made according to American Thyroid Association guidelines. Recruitment of patients was carried out at an endocrinology department in Xi'an, China. Each patient gave roughly 8.4 milliliters of peripheral blood, collected in an EDTA anticoagulant tube. Ficoll Paque Plus density gradient separation was used to isolate PBMCs, and no further T cell sorting was performed. An Agilent 2100 Bioanalyzer and agarose gel were used to assess RNA quality, and a NanoDrop 2000 was used to measure RNA concentration. Receptor libraries were prepared by multiplex PCR. The instrument given in TCRdb is Illumina HiSeq 4000. To build TCR beta libraries, CDR3 regions were amplified by Arm-PCR using iRepertoire HTBI primers. Gel purification was performed on PCR products prior to sequencing. The published analysis was carried out like this. Gene usage analysis of CDR3 amino acid clonotypes used the 62 TRBV and fewer than 15 TRBJ segments found across samples. COPE and FqMerger were used to merge the filtered high-quality paired reads into contigs. BLAST was used to align contigs to IMGT TRBV, TRBD and TRBJ reference genes, with CDR3 defined following IMGT. Any clonotype with a frequency above 0.1% was counted as a highly expanded clone. Repertoire diversity was measured by Shannon entropy, and V-J evenness by the Gini coefficient. Clonotypes shared by more than one individual were considered public. The raw public data were reprocessed by TCRdb itself: fastp quality trimming at Q25, MiXCR clonotype calling, in-frame beta chains only. CDR3 protein sequences are deduplicated, and each keeps its most common genes and DNA. These V and J calls are TCRdb output, not the study's own analysis. Across this sample there are 550,000 to 700,000 distinct CDR3 sequences, with approximately 16% seen only once. 9.5% to 15% of the sample is taken by the ten largest.

Details on this clonotype: This clone's antigen is unknown. No base quality information exists; no much larger clone differs at one position.

Per the germline V gene (reference sequence), DFQATT is the CDR1 and SNEGSKA is the CDR2. Trimming takes 6 bases off V and 2 bases off J; junction bases not matched to a gene: 3. CDR3 length: 14 amino acids, cysteine to phenylalanine. Just the 42-base CDR3 DNA is kept, in frame starting at base 1. This sample was also put to use in a study of T cells in Graves' hyperthyroidism and ophthalmopathy. Per that second paper: A patient counted as having stable Graves' hyperthyroidism if no progression to ophthalmopathy occurred over 18 months of follow-up. Hyperthyroidism patients were newly diagnosed, with disease duration under 2 months, and aged 18 to 65 years. The study excluded patients with uncontrolled infections, other autoimmune diseases, pregnancy or lactation. Diagnoses were based on clinical symptoms, serum thyroxine and TRAb, thyroid ultrasound and orbital computed tomography. The TCR CDR3 was subjected to a first round of RT-PCR using the HTBI primer set and the Qiagen OneStep RT-PCR kit. Most expanded thyroid clonotypes (frequency above 0.001) were also found in blood, which suggests that blood repertoires may mirror thyroid immune responses. A 13 V-J signature model separated ophthalmopathy from stable hyperthyroidism, with nearly 90% sensitivity and around 84% specificity in cross-validation and 80%/75% in testing. In validation, the model predicted progression to ophthalmopathy a median of around six months before onset, with roughly 70% sensitivity and just under 75% specificity. To identify distinguishing TCR V-J signatures, a discovery cohort of 90 to 100 patients was used, comprising 40 to 45 with Graves' ophthalmopathy and some 57 with stable Graves' hyperthyroidism. Whether ophthalmopathy could be predicted prospectively was tested in an independent validation cohort made up of roughly 19 hyperthyroidism patients plus 17 patients who later progressed to ophthalmopathy. For training and testing, the 80 to 100 patients in the discovery cohort were randomly divided in a 7:3 ratio. In addition, the study compared T-cell repertoires in thyroid tissue and in blood from roughly six Graves' hyperthyroidism patients. Following sampling, methimazole starting at 30 mg daily was given to hyperthyroidism patients, and high-dose intravenous methylprednisolone was given to ophthalmopathy patients. Libraries were constructed in a second round of multiplex PCR, after which size selection and purification were performed. The libraries were sequenced on an Illumina HiSeq2000 using paired-end 100 bp reads. SOAPnuke was used to process the raw data, with reads discarded if the reads contained adapters or uncalled bases, had a mean Phred below 15, or lacked an exact constant-primer or identifier match. COPE v1.2.5 was used to merge high-quality paired reads, and clonotypes were defined as unique nucleotide sequences. MiTCR v1.1 was used to align the clonotypes against IMGT TRBV, TRBD and TRBJ reference segments. Analysis was restricted to V-J combinations with a frequency above 0.0001, which covered 99.2% of repertoires. A TCS score was defined as the ratio of F50 (clonal expansion) to E x V (chaos), with BLOSUM62-based TCRdist applied between CDR3 peptides within each V-J. Welch's t-statistics and random forest reduced 514 V-J features to about 12, which were used in a naive Bayes classifier (R e1071). Sample size was not statistically predetermined, and investigators were not blinded to group allocation. The paper reports TCR Vbeta CDR3 sequencing of over 130 peripheral blood samples: approximately 41 ophthalmopathy, around 80 hyperthyroidism and 17 progressor patients.

The chain joins TRBV20-1 to TRBJ2-1; the junction holds 11 bases that match TRBD2. The clonotype originates from a man aged 18-30 years with Graves disease. Donor details come from another sample of the same person, matched by shared clones. Specimen: peripheral blood mononuclear cells (PBMCs), collected at new diagnosis, from a patient treated with antithyroid drugs. For the CDR3, the sequence is CSAGTSGPYNEQFF. The sequenced DNA is TGCAGTGCGGGGACTAGCGGCCCCTACAATGAGCAGTTCTTC.